Below are 15 T cell receptor beta chains sequenced from a single sample in a study of T cell changes during pregnancy in multiple sclerosis. The repertoire was sequenced with immunoSEQ multiplex PCR; TCRdb's copy has only in-frame clones and lacks some. The repertoire holds tens of thousands of clones, with over 85% as singletons. The sequenced sample was CD4+ T cells from peripheral blood mononuclear cells, obtained before pregnancy. The receptors were gathered from a female donor with multiple sclerosis, enrolled in a pregnancy study.

The chain links TRBV28 to TRBJ1-3; maybe TRBD1 (5 bases). Trimming removed 1 base from V and 0 bases from J, with 10 bases in between. The CDR3 loop spans 16 amino acids. Germline CDR1 and CDR2: MDHEN and SYDVKM. CDR3 sequence: CASSLLAGTSGNTIYF. CDR3 nucleotides: TGTGCCAGCAGTTTATTAGCGGGGACCTCTGGAAACACCATATATTTT. The whole variable domain, filled in from reference TRBV28 and TRBJ1-3, reads DVKVTQSSRYLVKRTGEKVFLECVQDMDHENMFWYRQDPGLGLRLIYFSYDVKMKEKGDIPEGYSVSREKKERFSLILESASTNQTSMYLCASSLLAGTSGNTIYFGEGSWLTVV.

The J gene is TRBJ2-1, the V gene TRBV5-1; perhaps TRBD2 as D (5 bases). Trimming removed 2 bases at V and 0 bases at J, with 12 bases between. Germline V lookup: CDR1 SGHRS, CDR2 YFSETQ. The CDR3 is 16 residues long. The CDR3 spells CASSFASGASYNEQFF. The CDR3 nucleotides are TGCGCCAGCAGCTTTGCCAGCGGAGCCTCCTACAATGAGCAGTTCTTC.

The J gene is TRBJ1-2, the V gene TRBV19; 7 bases are shared with TRBD1. Germline V gene lookup returns CDR1 LNHDA and CDR2 SQIVND (reference sequence). The V and J ends lost 9 bases and 1 base, in that order; junction bases with no gene match: 8. The CDR3 consists of 14 residues. The CDR3 reads CASRFPGGNYGYTF. For the CDR3, the DNA is TGTGCCAGCCGTTTCCCAGGGGGTAACTATGGCTACACCTTC.

The chain carries TRBV28 and TRBJ1-5; the match to TRBD1 covers 10 bases. Trimming at V came to 2 bases and at J to 2 bases, leaving 9 bases not matched to a gene. The CDR3 runs to 18 residues. The germline V gene has CDR1 MDHEN and CDR2 SYDVKM. DNA of the CDR3: TGTGCCAGCAGTTTAGGGGGACAGGGGCTCTCTGGCAATCAGCCCCAGCATTTT. Translation gives CASSLGGQGLSGNQPQHF.

The rearrangement joins TRBV19 to TRBJ2-7, with TRBD1 matching 8 bases. CDR3 length equals 14 residues. The V gene end was trimmed by 6 bases and the J gene end by 4 bases; junction bases not matched to a gene: 8. The germline gives CDR1 LNHDA, CDR2 SQIVND (reference sequence). For the CDR3, the DNA is TGTGCCAGTAGCGACAGGACAGGGCAATACGAGCAGTACTTC. Amino acids: CASSDRTGQYEQYF.

The chain combines TRBV30 with TRBJ2-1; the match to TRBD2 covers 12 bases. Germline V lookup: CDR1 GTSNPN, CDR2 SVGIG (reference sequence). V was clipped by 0 bases and J by 4 bases; unmatched bases: 1. CDR3 size: 15 residues. In nucleotides, the CDR3 is TGTGCCTGGAGTGTGGGACTAGCGGGTTACAATGAGCAGTTCTTC. This codes for CAWSVGLAGYNEQFF.

The chain uses TRBV11-3 and TRBJ2-7; weak D call: TRBD1 (5 bases). The CDR3 totals 13 residues. Trimming took off 0 bases at V and 6 bases at J, with 9 bases between the two ends. CDR1 is SGHNT, CDR2 YENEEA, per germline. CDR3: CASSLDRQGEQYF. CDR3 DNA: TGTGCCAGCAGCTTAGATCGTCAGGGCGAGCAGTACTTC. Looking up the rest from reference TRBV11-3 and TRBJ2-7 gives the full variable domain: EAGVVQSPRYKIIEKKQPVAFWCNPISGHNTLYWYLQNLGQGPELLIRYENEEAVDDSQLPKDRFSAERLKGVDSTLKIQPAELGDSAVYLCASSLDRQGEQYFGPGTRLTVT.

The J gene is TRBJ1-3, the V gene TRBV30; no reliable D call. Deletions cut 4 bases from V and 0 bases from J, with 10 bases between. CDR1 GTSNPN and CDR2 SVGIG come from the germline V gene (reference sequence). The CDR3 is 14 amino acids. In nucleotides, the CDR3 is TGTGCCTGGATCCCGAACAGCTCTGGAAACACCATATATTTT. Its translation is CAWIPNSSGNTIYF.

The V and J genes are TRBV5-4 and TRBJ2-3; no firm D call. There are 13 residues in the CDR3. Germline CDR1 SGHNT, CDR2 YYREEE (reference sequence). The germline V and J ends were trimmed by 5 bases and 4 bases, with 11 bases remaining between them. The CDR3 reads CASRPITADTQYF. In nucleotides, the CDR3 is TGTGCCAGCAGGCCAATCACGGCAGATACGCAGTATTTT. The variable domain in full, with the rest retrieved from reference TRBV5-4 and TRBJ2-3, is ETGVTQSPTHLIKTRGQQVTLRCSSQSGHNTVSWYQQALGQGPQFIFQYYREEENGRGNFPPRFSGLQFPNYSSELNVNALELDDSALYLCASRPITADTQYFGPGTRLTVL.

V is TRBV18 and J is TRBJ1-5, with 9 bases that match TRBD1. The CDR3 consists of 15 residues. V lost 6 bases, J lost 4 bases, and 7 bases stayed unmatched. Germline-derived CDR1 and CDR2 are KGHSH and LQKENI. CDR3 in DNA: TGTGCCAGCTCTCCGGGACAGGGTAAAAATCAGCCCCAGCATTTT. It encodes CASSPGQGKNQPQHF.

This clone was picked up one time. The chain employs TRBV9 and TRBJ1-2, with D uncertain. The germline V gene encodes CDR1 SGDLS and CDR2 YYNGEE. This CDR3 has 14 amino acids. The V end lost 0 bases, the J end lost 3 bases, and 9 bases lay between the germline ends. The CDR3: CASSVGGKYYGYTF. CDR3 nucleotide sequence: TGTGCCAGCAGCGTAGGAGGCAAATACTATGGCTACACCTTC.

This clone was recorded only once. The chain has TRBV28 and TRBJ2-7; possibly TRBD2 for D (6 bases). The CDR3 totals 16 residues. Germline CDR1 is MDHEN and CDR2 is SYDVKM. V was shortened by 5 bases and J by 4 bases, with 21 bases between the two germline ends. This CDR3 is CASSPPPRGREYEQYF. The CDR3 DNA follows: TGTGCCAGCAGTCCTCCCCCGAGGGGACGGGAGTACGAGCAGTACTTC.

The rearrangement links TRBV28 to TRBJ1-2; 7 bases fit TRBD1. The CDR3 length is 13 residues. Germline loops: CDR1 MDHEN, CDR2 SYDVKM. Germline trimming cut 3 bases from V and 7 bases from J; bases unmatched to any gene: 5. CDR3 sequence: CASSFLGGVGYTF. In DNA, the CDR3 is TGTGCCAGCAGTTTCTTAGGGGGCGTTGGCTACACCTTC.

The CDR3 bases are TGCGCCAGCAGTGAGTCTCGGCAGGGCACTGAAGCTTTCTTT. This encodes CASSESRQGTEAFF. The rearrangement uses TRBV10-2 and TRBJ1-1; a weak D match, TRBD1 (5 bases). The V end was cut by 0 bases, the J end by 4 bases, with 9 bases between. CDR3 size: 14 residues. The germline CDR1 and CDR2 sequences are WSHSY and SAAADI.

The J gene is TRBJ1-5, the V gene TRBV28; D remains ambiguous. The CDR3 contains 12 residues. V shed 7 bases and J shed 7 bases, with 11 bases lying between them. Germline CDR1 and CDR2: MDHEN and SYDVKM. The CDR3 nucleotides read TGTGCCAGCACCGCGGGATTCCAGCCCCAGCATTTT. It encodes CASTAGFQPQHF.